The 27 T cell receptor beta chains below all came from one sample that was sequenced in a study of OX40 agonist ivuxolimab in advanced cancers. Libraries were made using the immunoSEQ multiplex PCR assay. Imported from immuneACCESS, the table was reduced by TCRdb to in-frame sequences with V and J called. These copies leave out some clones; in studies compared against another copy, an unresolved V gene accounts for under half, and the cause of the remainder is not known. A total of tens of thousands of clones appear in this sample, 93% of them only once. The ten largest clonotypes hold about 6.6% of the sample. The sample was CD4+ or CD8+ T cells sorted from blood, taken in a trial of the OX40 agonist ivuxolimab. These receptors were obtained from an adult with an advanced solid tumor such as melanoma, head and neck, liver or kidney cancer.

V is TRBV13 and J is TRBJ1-1; D is uncertain. The CDR3 is 16 residues long. V was pared by 3 bases and J by 0 bases, with 14 bases between. Germline CDR1 PRHDT, CDR2 FYEKMQ (reference sequence). The CDR3 DNA is TGTGCCAGCAGCTTCGGGGATTTGGAAATGAACACTGAAGCTTTCTTT. It is translated as CASSFGDLEMNTEAFF.

The chain employs TRBV13 and TRBJ2-7; 11 bases line up with TRBD1. The germline CDR1 and CDR2 sequences are PRHDT and FYEKMQ (reference sequence). With V trimmed by 5 bases and J by 4 bases, 7 bases remained unmatched. The CDR3 has 15 amino acids. This CDR3 reads CASSPRDRGTYEQYF. CDR3 nucleotide sequence: TGTGCCAGCAGCCCCCGGGACAGGGGGACATACGAGCAGTACTTC. The variable domain in full, completed from reference TRBV13 and TRBJ2-7, reads AAGVIQSPRHLIKEKRETATLKCYPIPRHDTVYWYQQGPGQDPQFLISFYEKMQSDKGSIPDRFSAQQFSDYHSELNMSSLELGDSALYFCASSPRDRGTYEQYFGPGTRLTVT.

A single count supports this clone. This specimen includes other DNA sequences encoding the same CDR3. V usage is TRBV5-1 and J usage is TRBJ2-7; 9 bases map to TRBD2. CDR1 and CDR2 (germline): SGHRS, YFSETQ. V shed 0 bases, J shed 2 bases, and the junction held 0 bases outside the gene matches. There are 14 residues in the CDR3. The chain's CDR3 is CASSLASGAYEQYF. In DNA form, the CDR3 reads TGCGCCAGCAGCTTGGCTAGCGGGGCCTACGAGCAGTACTTC. The full variable domain, with the rest looked up from reference TRBV5-1 and TRBJ2-7, is KAGVTQTPRYLIKTRGQQVTLSCSPISGHRSVSWYQQTPGQGLQFLFEYFSETQRNKGNFPGRFSGRQFSNSRSEMNVSTLELGDSALYLCASSLASGAYEQYFGPGTRLTVT.

This rearrangement joins TRBV6-5 to TRBJ2-3, with 8 bases fitting TRBD2. V lost 5 bases, J lost 1 base, and 2 bases stayed unmatched. The CDR3 has 14 residues. Germline V CDR1 and CDR2: MNHEY, SVGAGI. The chain's CDR3 is CASSLSGGTDTQYF. The CDR3 DNA sequence: TGTGCCAGCAGTCTTAGCGGGGGCACAGATACGCAGTATTTT.

The chain is built from TRBV14 and TRBJ1-5, with D unresolved. Germline loops: CDR1 SGHDN, CDR2 FVKESK. V was pared by 1 base and J by 12 bases, with 13 bases between. The CDR3 is 13 residues long. DNA of the CDR3: TGTGCCAGCAGCCAAGGGCGGGCAGGAGTCCAGCATTTT. Translated: CASSQGRAGVQHF.

CDR3 amino acids: CASSQEEGGIGYEQYF. Here the CDR3 DNA reads TGCGCCAGCAGCCAAGAAGAGGGAGGAATCGGCTACGAGCAGTACTTC. V and J are TRBV4-3 and TRBJ2-7, with D perhaps TRBD2 (6 bases). Germline CDR1 is LGHNA and CDR2 is YSLEER. V lost 0 bases and J lost 3, with 15 bases in between. The length of the CDR3 is 16 residues.

This clone has only one observation. The rearrangement joins TRBV30 to TRBJ2-7; D ambiguous. From germline, CDR1 is GTSNPN and CDR2 SVGIG (reference sequence). Trimming pared 3 bases from V and 0 bases from J, leaving 18 bases between. This CDR3 has 16 residues. Written as DNA, the CDR3 is TGTGCCTGGAGCGAGATTCGGGCCTGGGGCTCCTACGAGCAGTACTTC. Translating gives CAWSEIRAWGSYEQYF.

The J gene is TRBJ2-6, the V gene TRBV5-6; D is ambiguous. The V gene lost 4 bases and the J gene lost 0 bases, with 5 bases spanning the gap. The CDR3 totals 14 residues. Germline V gene data show CDR1 as SGHDT and CDR2 as YYEEEE. The CDR3 DNA sequence: TGTGCCAGCAGCACGGGCTCTGGGGCCAACGTCCTGACTTTC. Encoded protein: CASSTGSGANVLTF.

This chain joins TRBV5-6 and TRBJ2-7, with TRBD1 matching over 7 bases. After removal of 1 base from V and 3 bases from J, the junction contained 4 bases not matched to a gene. The germline V gene has CDR1 SGHDT and CDR2 YYEEEE. The CDR3 totals 14 residues. The CDR3: CASSLMGQYYEQYF. The CDR3, as DNA: TGTGCCAGCAGCTTGATGGGACAGTACTACGAGCAGTACTTC.

This chain links TRBV11-2 with TRBJ2-7; 7 bases are a match to TRBD1. Germline lookup yields CDR1 SGHAT and CDR2 FQNNGV. This CDR3 spans 16 amino acids. Losses at the gene ends were 3 bases for V and 4 bases for J; bases not matched to a gene: 12. CDR3 residues: CASSFTLGQDPYEQYF. Here the CDR3 DNA reads TGTGCCAGCAGCTTTACCCTCGGACAGGATCCATACGAGCAGTACTTC.

This clone was observed a few times. V is TRBV9 and J is TRBJ1-1; D perhaps matches TRBD1 (6 bases). The CDR3 has 13 amino acids. Trimming took off 7 bases at V and 3 bases at J, with 13 bases between the two ends. Germline V gives CDR1 SGDLS, CDR2 YYNGEE. The DNA for the CDR3 is TGTGCCAGCTCCCCCGGGACACACACTGAAGCTTTCTTT. Translation: CASSPGTHTEAFF.

V usage is TRBV28 and J usage is TRBJ2-3, with TRBD2 as a possible D gene (5 bases). The V end was cut by 0 bases, the J end by 3 bases, with 10 bases between. CDR1 is MDHEN and CDR2 is SYDVKM in the germline V gene. This CDR3 has 15 residues. In DNA form, the CDR3 reads TGTGCCAGCAGTTTATGGGGCAGGAGGACAGATACGCAGTATTTT. It yields the protein CASSLWGRRTDTQYF.

V gene TRBV5-6 combines with J gene TRBJ2-7; D ambiguous. The CDR3 spans 16 residues. The V end was cut by 1 base, the J end by 1 base, with 15 bases between. Germline assignment: CDR1 SGHDT and CDR2 YYEEEE. CDR3: CASSLRAHVYSYEQYF. DNA of the CDR3: TGTGCCAGCAGCTTGAGGGCACATGTATATTCCTACGAGCAGTACTTC.

This clone is a singleton in its sample. V usage is TRBV9 and J usage is TRBJ2-6, with D unresolved. The CDR3 length is 14 residues. V shed 4 bases and J shed 7 bases, with 12 bases lying between them. CDR1 and CDR2 from the germline V gene are SGDLS and YYNGEE. As DNA, the CDR3 is TGTGCCAGCAGCTCCTTTGTATCCGCCAACGTCCTGACTTTC. It translates to CASSSFVSANVLTF. The full variable domain, with the rest looked up from reference TRBV9 and TRBJ2-6, is DSGVTQTPKHLITATGQRVTLRCSPRSGDLSVYWYQQSLDQGLQFLIQYYNGEERAKGNILERFSAQQFPDLHSELNLSSLELGDSALYFCASSSFVSANVLTFGAGSRLTVL.

The chain carries TRBV7-9 and TRBJ1-2; 9 bases agree with TRBD1. From germline, CDR1 is SEHNR and CDR2 FQNEAQ (reference sequence). The CDR3 sequence is 15 residues long. V was clipped by 5 bases and J by 4 bases; unmatched bases: 8. The chain's CDR3 is CASSARDRDVYGYTF. The CDR3 DNA reads as TGTGCCAGCAGCGCCAGGGACAGGGATGTCTATGGCTACACCTTC. Combining the CDR3 with reference TRBV7-9 and TRBJ1-2 gives the whole variable domain DTGVSQNPRHKITKRGQNVTFRCDPISEHNRLYWYRQTLGQGPEFLTYFQNEAQLEKSRLLSDRFSAERPKGSFSTLEIQRTEQGDSAMYLCASSARDRDVYGYTFGSGTRLTVV.

The chain links TRBV28 to TRBJ1-2; 10 bases line up with TRBD1. The V gene's germline CDR1 is MDHEN and CDR2 SYDVKM. V gave up 5 bases and J gave up 6 bases; unmatched junction bases: 3. This CDR3 is 13 amino acids long. CDR3 sequence (DNA): TGTGCCAGCAGTCCCGGGACAGGGGATGGCTACACCTTC. Amino acids: CASSPGTGDGYTF.

This chain links TRBV4-3 with TRBJ2-7; D is unclear. V lost 1 base and J 2 bases, leaving 15 bases between the germline ends. This CDR3 has 16 amino acids. The V gene's germline CDR1 is LGHNA and CDR2 YSLEER. The CDR3 bases are TGCGCCAGCAGCCAAGTTTTTGCGTTACTCCCCTACGAGCAGTACTTC. This translates into CASSQVFALLPYEQYF.

This clone was observed a handful of times. The rearrangement uses TRBV11-2 and TRBJ1-2; 9 bases align to TRBD1. V lost 4 bases, J lost 4 bases, and 4 bases stayed unmatched. From germline, CDR1 is SGHAT and CDR2 FQNNGV. The CDR3 is 14 residues long. The CDR3 sequence is CASSWDREAYGYTF. CDR3 in DNA: TGTGCCAGCAGCTGGGACAGGGAGGCCTATGGCTACACCTTC.

The CDR3 here is CASSARPSTDTQYF. CDR3 bases: TGCGCCAGCAGTGCTAGGCCAAGCACAGATACGCAGTATTTT. The genes are TRBV5-1 and TRBJ2-3; D is undetermined. Germline V lookup: CDR1 SGHRS, CDR2 YFSETQ. V shed 5 bases and J shed 0 bases, with 10 bases lying between them. The CDR3 spans 14 residues.

The V and J genes are TRBV28 and TRBJ2-2; 12 positions agree with TRBD2. The germline gives CDR1 MDHEN, CDR2 SYDVKM. This CDR3 has 17 amino acids. V lost 5 bases to trimming and J lost 7 bases; unmatched junction nucleotides: 11. The CDR3: CASSTHLAGGPGGELFF. The CDR3, as DNA: TGTGCCAGCAGTACACACCTAGCGGGAGGGCCTGGCGGGGAGCTGTTTTTT.

The chain couples TRBV7-9 to TRBJ1-1, with unresolved D. The V gene's germline CDR1 is SEHNR and CDR2 FQNEAQ (reference sequence). V gave up 1 base and J gave up 4 bases, with 4 bases separating them. CDR3 size: 12 residues. DNA for the CDR3: TGTGCCAGCAGCTTAGGGAGCACTGAAGCTTTCTTT. Amino acid sequence: CASSLGSTEAFF.

The chain links TRBV29-1 to TRBJ2-3, with 11 positions matching TRBD2. CDR1 is SQVTM and CDR2 is ANQGSEA in the germline V gene. The CDR3 extends over 18 amino acids. Losses at the gene ends were 3 bases for V and 5 bases for J; bases not matched to a gene: 16. CDR3 coding DNA: TGCAGCGTTGATCGGGCATTTAGGGAAGGACTAGCGGGAGATACGCAGTATTTT. Protein: CSVDRAFREGLAGDTQYF.

V usage is TRBV4-1 and J usage is TRBJ2-1; 8 bases map to TRBD2. Germline CDR1 MGHRA, CDR2 YSYEKL. The CDR3 is made up of 15 amino acids. After removal of 3 bases from V and 9 bases from J, the junction contained 10 bases not matched to a gene. The CDR3 DNA follows: TGCGCCAGCAGCCACGATACAGCGGGAGTGCCTGAGCAGTTCTTC. It yields the protein CASSHDTAGVPEQFF.

This clone was recorded only once. This chain links TRBV7-2 with TRBJ2-1; no definite D call. Trimming shortened V by 3 bases and J by 7 bases, and 7 bases separated the two germline ends. CDR3 size: 12 residues. Germline V CDR1 and CDR2: SGHTA, FQGNSA. The CDR3 DNA reads as TGTGCCAGCAGCTTCTTTGGGAATGAGCAGTTCTTC. Translation: CASSFFGNEQFF.

V is TRBV7-9 and J is TRBJ2-7; D call uncertain. CDR1 is SEHNR and CDR2 is FQNEAQ in the germline V gene (reference sequence). CDR3 size: 13 residues. V lost 5 bases and J lost 3, with 11 bases in between. The CDR3 region has the DNA TGTGCCAGCAGCGGTTACTATATCTACGAGCAGTACTTC. Its protein product is CASSGYYIYEQYF.

The J gene is TRBJ2-5, the V gene TRBV4-2; 13 bases are shared with TRBD2. The ends lost 1 base at V and 2 bases at J; junction bases unmatched: 4. The CDR3 covers 17 residues. Germline V gene sequence: CDR1 LGHNA, CDR2 YNFKEQ. This CDR3 is CASSQGGTSGAQETQYF. The CDR3 DNA reads TGTGCCAGCAGCCAAGGGGGGACTAGCGGGGCGCAAGAGACCCAGTACTTC.

This chain connects TRBV10-1 to TRBJ2-7; 10 bases are a match to TRBD1. CDR3 length: 17 residues. V trimming: 4 bases; J trimming: 2 bases; junction bases outside the gene matches: 11. Germline CDR1 reads WNHNN; CDR2 reads SYGVQD (reference sequence). CDR3 amino acids: CASSGSGQGPEPYEQYF. Written as DNA, the CDR3 is TGCGCCAGCAGTGGGTCGGGACAGGGGCCTGAACCCTACGAGCAGTACTTC.